What follows is one TCR beta chain and its context. The assay was immunoSEQ multiplex PCR, and TCRdb's table has in-frame clones only and misses some. The sample contains around 62,000 clones, around nine tenths of which appear only once. This sample was taken from a study of T cell changes during pregnancy in multiple sclerosis. The V gene's germline CDR1 is GTSNPN and CDR2 SVGIG (reference sequence). The length of the CDR3 is 17 residues. V dropped 0 bases and J dropped 0 bases, with 12 bases sitting between them. Here the sequenced sample was peripheral blood, taken in the third trimester of pregnancy. J is TRBJ2-6 and V is TRBV30; D gene uncertain. This receptor was taken from a female donor with multiple sclerosis, enrolled in a pregnancy study. This CDR3 reads CAWSVRLLSSGANVLTF. CDR3 nucleotide sequence: TGTGCCTGGAGTGTGAGGCTTCTATCCTCTGGGGCCAACGTCCTGACTTTC.